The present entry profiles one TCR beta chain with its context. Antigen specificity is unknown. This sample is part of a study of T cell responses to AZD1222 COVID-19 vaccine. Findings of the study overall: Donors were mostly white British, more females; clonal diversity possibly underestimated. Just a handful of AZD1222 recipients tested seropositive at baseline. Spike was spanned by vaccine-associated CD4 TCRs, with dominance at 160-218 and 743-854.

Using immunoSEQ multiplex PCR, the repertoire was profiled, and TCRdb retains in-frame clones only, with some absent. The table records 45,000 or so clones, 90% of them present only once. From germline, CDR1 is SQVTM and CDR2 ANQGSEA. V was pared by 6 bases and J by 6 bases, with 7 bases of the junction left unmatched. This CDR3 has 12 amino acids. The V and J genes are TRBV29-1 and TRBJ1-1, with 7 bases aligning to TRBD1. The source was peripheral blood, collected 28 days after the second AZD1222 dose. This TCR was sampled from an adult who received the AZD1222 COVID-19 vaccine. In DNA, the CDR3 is TGCAGCGTACGGACAGGACGGCCTGAAGCTTTCTTT. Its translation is CSVRTGRPEAFF.